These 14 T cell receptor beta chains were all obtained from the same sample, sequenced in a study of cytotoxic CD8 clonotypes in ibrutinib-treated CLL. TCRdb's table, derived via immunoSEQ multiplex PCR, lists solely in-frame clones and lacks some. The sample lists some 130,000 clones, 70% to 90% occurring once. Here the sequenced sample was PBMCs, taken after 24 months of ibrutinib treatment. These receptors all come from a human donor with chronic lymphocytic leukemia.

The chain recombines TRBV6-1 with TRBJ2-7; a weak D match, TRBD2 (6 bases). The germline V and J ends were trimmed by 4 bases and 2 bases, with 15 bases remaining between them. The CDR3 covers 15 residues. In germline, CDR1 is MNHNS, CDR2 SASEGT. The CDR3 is CASSVRGGQTYEQYF. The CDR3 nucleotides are TGTGCCAGCAGTGTCCGGGGAGGACAAACCTACGAGCAGTACTTC.

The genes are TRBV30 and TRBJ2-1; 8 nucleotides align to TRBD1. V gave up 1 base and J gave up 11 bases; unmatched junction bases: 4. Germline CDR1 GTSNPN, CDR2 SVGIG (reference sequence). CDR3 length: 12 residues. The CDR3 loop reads CAWSGTGGQQFF. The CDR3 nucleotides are TGTGCCTGGAGTGGAACAGGGGGGCAGCAGTTCTTC.

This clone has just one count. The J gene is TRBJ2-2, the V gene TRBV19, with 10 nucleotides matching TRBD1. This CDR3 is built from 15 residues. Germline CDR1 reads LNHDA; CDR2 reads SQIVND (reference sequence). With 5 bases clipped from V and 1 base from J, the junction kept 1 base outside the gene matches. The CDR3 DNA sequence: TGTGCCAGTAGTGACAGGGGGCGGAACACCGGGGAGCTGTTTTTT. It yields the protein CASSDRGRNTGELFF. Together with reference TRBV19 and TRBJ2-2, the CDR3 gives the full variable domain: DGGITQSPKYLFRKEGQNVTLSCEQNLNHDAMYWYRQDPGQGLRLIYYSQIVNDFQKGDIAEGYSVSREKKESFPLTVTSAQKNPTAFYLCASSDRGRNTGELFFGEGSRLTVL.

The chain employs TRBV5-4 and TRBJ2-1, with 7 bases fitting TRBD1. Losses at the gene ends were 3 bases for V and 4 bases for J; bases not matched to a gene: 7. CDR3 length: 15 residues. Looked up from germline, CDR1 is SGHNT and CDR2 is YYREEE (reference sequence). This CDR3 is CASSSMDRSYNEQFF. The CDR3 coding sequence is TGTGCCAGCAGCTCGATGGACAGGAGTTACAATGAGCAGTTCTTC. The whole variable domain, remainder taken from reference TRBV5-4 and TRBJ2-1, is ETGVTQSPTHLIKTRGQQVTLRCSSQSGHNTVSWYQQALGQGPQFIFQYYREEENGRGNFPPRFSGLQFPNYSSELNVNALELDDSALYLCASSSMDRSYNEQFFGPGTRLTVL.

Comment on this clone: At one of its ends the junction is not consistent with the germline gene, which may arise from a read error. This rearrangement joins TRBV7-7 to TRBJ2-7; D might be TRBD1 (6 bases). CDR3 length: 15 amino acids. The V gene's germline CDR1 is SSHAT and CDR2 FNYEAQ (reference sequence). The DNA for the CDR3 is TGTGCTAGCAGCCCTAGCAGGGGTCCGGGCTACGAGCAGTACTTC. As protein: CASSPSRGPGYEQYF.

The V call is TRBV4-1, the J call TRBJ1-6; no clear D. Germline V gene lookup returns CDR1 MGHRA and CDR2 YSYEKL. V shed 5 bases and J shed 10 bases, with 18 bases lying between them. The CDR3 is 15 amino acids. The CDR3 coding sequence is TGCGCCAGCAGCTACATGGGTCTAGGGAGATCACCCCTCCACTTT. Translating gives CASSYMGLGRSPLHF.

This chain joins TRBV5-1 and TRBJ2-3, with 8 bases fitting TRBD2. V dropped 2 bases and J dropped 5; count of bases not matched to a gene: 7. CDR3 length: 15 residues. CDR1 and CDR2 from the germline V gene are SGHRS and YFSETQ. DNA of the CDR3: TGCGCCAGCAGCTTCCGGGGGGGCCCGGAAGATACGCAGTATTTT. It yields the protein CASSFRGGPEDTQYF.

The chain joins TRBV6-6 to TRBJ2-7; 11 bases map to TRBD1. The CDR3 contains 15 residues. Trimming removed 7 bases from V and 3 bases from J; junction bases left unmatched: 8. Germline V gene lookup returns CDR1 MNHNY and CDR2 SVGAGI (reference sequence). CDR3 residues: CASNPLGQGVYEQYF. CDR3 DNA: TGTGCCAGCAACCCTTTGGGACAGGGGGTCTACGAGCAGTACTTC.

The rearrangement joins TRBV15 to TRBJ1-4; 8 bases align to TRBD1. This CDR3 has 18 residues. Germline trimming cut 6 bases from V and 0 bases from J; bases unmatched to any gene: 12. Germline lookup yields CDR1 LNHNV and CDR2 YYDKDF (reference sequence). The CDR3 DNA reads TGTGCCACCAGTGGCCCCGGACAGGGCGGGGCAACTAATGAAAAACTGTTTTTT. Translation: CATSGPGQGGATNEKLFF. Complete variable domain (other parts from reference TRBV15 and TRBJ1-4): DAMVIQNPRYQVTQFGKPVTLSCSQTLNHNVMYWYQQKSSQAPKLLFHYYDKDFNNEADTPDNFQSRRPNTSFCFLDIRSPGLGDTAMYLCATSGPGQGGATNEKLFFGSGTQLSVL.

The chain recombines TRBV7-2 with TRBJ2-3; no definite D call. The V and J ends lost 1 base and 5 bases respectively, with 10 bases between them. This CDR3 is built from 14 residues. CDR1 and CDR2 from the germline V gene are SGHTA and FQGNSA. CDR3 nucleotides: TGTGCCAGCAGCTTAGAATTCTCGGGAGATACGCAGTATTTT. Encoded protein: CASSLEFSGDTQYF.

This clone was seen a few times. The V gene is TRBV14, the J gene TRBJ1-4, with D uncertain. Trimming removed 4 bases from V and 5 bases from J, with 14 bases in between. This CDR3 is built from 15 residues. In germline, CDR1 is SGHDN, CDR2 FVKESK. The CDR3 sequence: CASSLLGPKNEKLFF. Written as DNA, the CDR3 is TGTGCCAGCAGCCTTCTAGGACCAAAAAATGAAAAACTGTTTTTT.

DNA for the CDR3: TGTGCCAGCAGGACCACTTTCGGGGTGGAGACCCAGTACTTC. As protein: CASRTTFGVETQYF. The V and J genes are TRBV6-5 and TRBJ2-5; D perhaps matches TRBD2 (5 bases). Germline lookup yields CDR1 MNHEY and CDR2 SVGAGI. CDR3 length equals 14 residues. V was cut by 6 bases and J by 5 bases, with 16 bases left in between.

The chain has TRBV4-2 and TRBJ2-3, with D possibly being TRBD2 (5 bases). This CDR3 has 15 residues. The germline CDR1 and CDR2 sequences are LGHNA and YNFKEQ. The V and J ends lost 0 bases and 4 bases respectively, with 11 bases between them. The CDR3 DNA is TGTGCCAGCAGCCAAGAAAGTTCCGGGGCAGATACGCAGTATTTT. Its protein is CASSQESSGADTQYF.

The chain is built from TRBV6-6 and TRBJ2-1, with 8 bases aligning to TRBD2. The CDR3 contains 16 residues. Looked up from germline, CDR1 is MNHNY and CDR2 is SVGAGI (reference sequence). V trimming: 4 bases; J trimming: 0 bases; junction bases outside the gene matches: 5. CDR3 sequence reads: CASSWVAGNSYNEQFF. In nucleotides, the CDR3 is TGTGCCAGCAGTTGGGTAGCGGGGAACTCCTACAATGAGCAGTTCTTC.